This TCR beta chain was sequenced for a study of blood T cells in healthy people across ages. After removal of 0 bases from V and 5 bases from J, the junction contained 7 bases not matched to a gene. Germline V gene lookup returns CDR1 SQVTM and CDR2 ANQGSEA. The CDR3 is 15 residues long. Total RNA was extracted at no less than 5.5 micrograms per sample. This clonotype was observed many times. Together with a sample-barcoded 5' primer, a J-beta primer mix was included in a second PCR lasting roughly 6 to 12 cycles. Each cDNA molecule carried a tag from a template-switch adaptor that contained 12 random nucleotides. TCRdb reprocessed the 5' RACE reads with MiXCR, giving one entry per CDR3 protein. The sample includes some 760,000 distinct CDR3 sequences, around 25% of them seen just once. These records were also assigned to another study, of T cells of mothers and their children.

Sequencing was done on a sample of blood. The receptor was isolated from a boy younger than 18 in good health. This chain links TRBV29-1 with TRBJ2-5, with 9 bases lining up with TRBD1. The CDR3 sequence is CSVEEGWTGAETQYF. CDR3 nucleotides: TGCAGCGTTGAAGAAGGGTGGACAGGGGCGGAGACCCAGTACTTC. Full variable domain (missing parts from reference TRBV29-1 and TRBJ2-5): SAVISQKPSRDICQRGTSLTIQCQVDSQVTMMFWYRQQPGQSLTLIATANQGSEATYESGFVIDKFPISRPNLTFSTLTVSNMSPEDSSIYLCSVEEGWTGAETQYFGPGTRLLVL.